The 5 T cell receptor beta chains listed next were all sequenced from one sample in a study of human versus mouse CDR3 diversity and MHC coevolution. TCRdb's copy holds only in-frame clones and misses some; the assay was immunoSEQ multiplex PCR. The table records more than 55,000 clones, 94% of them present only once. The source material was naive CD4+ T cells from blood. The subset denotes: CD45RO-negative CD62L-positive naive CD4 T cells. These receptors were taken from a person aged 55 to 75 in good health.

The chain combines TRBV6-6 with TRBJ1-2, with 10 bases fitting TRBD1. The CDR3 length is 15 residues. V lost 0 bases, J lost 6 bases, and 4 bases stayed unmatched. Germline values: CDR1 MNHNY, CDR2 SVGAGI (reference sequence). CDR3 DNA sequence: TGTGCCAGCAGTTACTCGAGGACAGGGGGGGATGGCTACACCTTC. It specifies CASSYSRTGGDGYTF.

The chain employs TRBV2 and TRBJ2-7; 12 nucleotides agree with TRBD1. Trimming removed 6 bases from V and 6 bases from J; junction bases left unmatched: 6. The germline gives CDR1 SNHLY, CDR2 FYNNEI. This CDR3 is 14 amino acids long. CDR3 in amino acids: CASRAGTGGLEQYF. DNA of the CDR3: TGTGCCAGCAGGGCCGGGACAGGGGGCCTCGAGCAGTACTTC.

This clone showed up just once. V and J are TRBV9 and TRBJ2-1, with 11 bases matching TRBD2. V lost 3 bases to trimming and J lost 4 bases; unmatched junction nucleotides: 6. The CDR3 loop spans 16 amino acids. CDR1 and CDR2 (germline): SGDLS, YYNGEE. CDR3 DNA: TGTGCCAGCAGCGCCTTAGCGGGAGGGGCGTACAATGAGCAGTTCTTC. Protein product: CASSALAGGAYNEQFF. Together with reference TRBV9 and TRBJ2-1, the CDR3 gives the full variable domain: DSGVTQTPKHLITATGQRVTLRCSPRSGDLSVYWYQQSLDQGLQFLIQYYNGEERAKGNILERFSAQQFPDLHSELNLSSLELGDSALYFCASSALAGGAYNEQFFGPGTRLTVL.

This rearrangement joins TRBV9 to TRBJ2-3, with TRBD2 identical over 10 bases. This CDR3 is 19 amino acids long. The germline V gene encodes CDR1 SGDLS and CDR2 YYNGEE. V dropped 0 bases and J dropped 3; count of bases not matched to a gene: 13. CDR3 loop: CASSVGGLAGVRATDTQYF. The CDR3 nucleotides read TGTGCCAGCAGCGTAGGGGGGCTAGCGGGAGTAAGAGCAACAGATACGCAGTATTTT.

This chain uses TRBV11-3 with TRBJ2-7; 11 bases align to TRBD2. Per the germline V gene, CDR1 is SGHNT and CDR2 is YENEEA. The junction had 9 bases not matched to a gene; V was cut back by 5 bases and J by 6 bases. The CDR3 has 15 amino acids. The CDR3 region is CASSPRLAGPSEQYF. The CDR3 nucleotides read TGTGCCAGCAGCCCGAGACTAGCGGGACCTTCCGAGCAGTACTTC.